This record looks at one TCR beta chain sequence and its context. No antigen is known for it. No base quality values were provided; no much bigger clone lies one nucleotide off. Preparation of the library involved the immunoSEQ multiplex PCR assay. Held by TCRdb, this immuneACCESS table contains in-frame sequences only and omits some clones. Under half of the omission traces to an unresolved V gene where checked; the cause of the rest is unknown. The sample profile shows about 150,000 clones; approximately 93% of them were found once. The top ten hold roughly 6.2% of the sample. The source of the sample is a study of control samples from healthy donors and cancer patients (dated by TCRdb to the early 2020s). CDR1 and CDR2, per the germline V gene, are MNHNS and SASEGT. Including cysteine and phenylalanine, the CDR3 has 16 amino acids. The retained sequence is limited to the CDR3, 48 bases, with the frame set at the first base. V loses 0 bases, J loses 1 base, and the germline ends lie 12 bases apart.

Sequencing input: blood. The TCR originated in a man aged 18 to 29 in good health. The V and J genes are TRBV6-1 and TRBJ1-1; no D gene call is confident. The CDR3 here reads CASSEARGVGNTEAFF. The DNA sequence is TGTGCCAGCAGTGAAGCGAGAGGAGTGGGGAACACTGAAGCTTTCTTT.